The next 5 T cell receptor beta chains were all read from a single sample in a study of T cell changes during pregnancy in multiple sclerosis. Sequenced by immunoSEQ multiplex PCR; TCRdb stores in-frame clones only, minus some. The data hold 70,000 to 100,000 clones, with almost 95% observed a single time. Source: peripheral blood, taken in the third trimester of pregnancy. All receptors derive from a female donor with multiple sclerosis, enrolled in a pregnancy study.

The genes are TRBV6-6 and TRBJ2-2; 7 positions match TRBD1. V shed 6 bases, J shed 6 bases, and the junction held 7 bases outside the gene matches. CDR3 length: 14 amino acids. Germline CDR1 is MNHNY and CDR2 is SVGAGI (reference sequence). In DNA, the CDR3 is TGTGCCAGCAGAGACAGGGAGAGGTCCGGGGAGCTGTTTTTT. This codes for CASRDRERSGELFF.

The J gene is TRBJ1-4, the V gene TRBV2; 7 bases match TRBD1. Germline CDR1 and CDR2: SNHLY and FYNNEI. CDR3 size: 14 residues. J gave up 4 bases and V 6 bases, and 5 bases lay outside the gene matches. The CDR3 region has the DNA TGTGCCAGCAGGAGGGGACAGTATAATGAAAAACTGTTTTTT. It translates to CASRRGQYNEKLFF. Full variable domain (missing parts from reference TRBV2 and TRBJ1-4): EPEVTQTPSHQVTQMGQEVILRCVPISNHLYFYWYRQILGQKVEFLVSFYNNEISEKSEIFDDQFSVERPDGSNFTLKIRSTKLEDSAMYFCASRRGQYNEKLFFGSGTQLSVL.

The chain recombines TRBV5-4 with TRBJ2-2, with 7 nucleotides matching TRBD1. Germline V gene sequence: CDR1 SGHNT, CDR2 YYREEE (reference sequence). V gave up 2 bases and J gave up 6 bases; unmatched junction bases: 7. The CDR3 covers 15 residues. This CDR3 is CASSFRPQGAGELFF. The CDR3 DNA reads TGTGCCAGCAGCTTTCGGCCGCAGGGGGCCGGGGAGCTGTTTTTT.

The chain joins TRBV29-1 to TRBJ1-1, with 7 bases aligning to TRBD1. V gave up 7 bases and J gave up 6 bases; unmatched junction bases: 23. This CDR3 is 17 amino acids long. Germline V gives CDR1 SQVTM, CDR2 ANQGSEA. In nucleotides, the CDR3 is TGCAGCGCCCAGAGACAGGGCGTCGGAACTAGTTATTCTGAAGCTTTCTTT. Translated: CSAQRQGVGTSYSEAFF.

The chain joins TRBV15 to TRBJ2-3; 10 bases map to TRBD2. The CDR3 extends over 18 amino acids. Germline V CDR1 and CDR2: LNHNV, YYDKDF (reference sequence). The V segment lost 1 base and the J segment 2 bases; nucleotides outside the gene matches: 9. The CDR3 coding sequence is TGTGCCACCAGCAGAGGGGTCATAGCGGGAGGATCCACAGATACGCAGTATTTT. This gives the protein CATSRGVIAGGSTDTQYF.